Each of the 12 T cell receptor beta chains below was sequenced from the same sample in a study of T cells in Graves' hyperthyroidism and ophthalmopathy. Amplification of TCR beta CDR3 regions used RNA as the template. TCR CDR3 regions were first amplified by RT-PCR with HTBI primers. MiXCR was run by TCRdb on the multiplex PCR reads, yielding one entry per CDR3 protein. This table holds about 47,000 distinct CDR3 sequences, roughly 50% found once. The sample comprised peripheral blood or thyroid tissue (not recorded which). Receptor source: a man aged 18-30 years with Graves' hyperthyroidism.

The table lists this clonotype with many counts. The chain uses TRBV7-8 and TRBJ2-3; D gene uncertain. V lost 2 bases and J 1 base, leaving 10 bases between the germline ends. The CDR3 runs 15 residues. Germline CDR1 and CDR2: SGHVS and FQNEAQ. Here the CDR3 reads CASSLIWAGTDTQYF. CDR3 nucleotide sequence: TGTGCCAGCAGCTTAATATGGGCGGGCACAGATACGCAGTATTTT. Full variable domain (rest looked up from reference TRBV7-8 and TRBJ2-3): GAGVSQSPRYKVAKRGQDVALRCDPISGHVSLFWYQQALGQGPEFLTYFQNEAQLDKSGLPSDRFFAERPEGSVSTLKIQRTQQEDSAVYLCASSLIWAGTDTQYFGPGTRLTVL.

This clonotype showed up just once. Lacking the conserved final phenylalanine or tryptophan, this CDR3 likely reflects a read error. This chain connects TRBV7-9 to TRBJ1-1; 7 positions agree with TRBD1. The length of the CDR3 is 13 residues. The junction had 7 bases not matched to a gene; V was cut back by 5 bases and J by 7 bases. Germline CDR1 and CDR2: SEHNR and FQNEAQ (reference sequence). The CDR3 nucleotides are TGTGCCAGCAGCGCTCACGACAGGGATGAAGCTTTCCTT. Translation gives CASSAHDRDEAFL.

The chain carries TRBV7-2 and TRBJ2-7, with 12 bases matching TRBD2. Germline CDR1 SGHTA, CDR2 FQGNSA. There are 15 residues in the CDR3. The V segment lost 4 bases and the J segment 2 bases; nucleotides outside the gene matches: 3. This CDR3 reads CASSYGLAGTYEQYF. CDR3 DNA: TGTGCCAGCAGCTACGGACTAGCGGGGACCTACGAGCAGTACTTC.

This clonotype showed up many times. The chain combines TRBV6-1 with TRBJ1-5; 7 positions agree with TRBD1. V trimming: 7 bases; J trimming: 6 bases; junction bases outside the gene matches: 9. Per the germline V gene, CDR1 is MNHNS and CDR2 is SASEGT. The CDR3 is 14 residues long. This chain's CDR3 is CASIANRGIQPQHF. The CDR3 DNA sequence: TGTGCCAGCATTGCCAACAGGGGAATTCAGCCCCAGCATTTT.

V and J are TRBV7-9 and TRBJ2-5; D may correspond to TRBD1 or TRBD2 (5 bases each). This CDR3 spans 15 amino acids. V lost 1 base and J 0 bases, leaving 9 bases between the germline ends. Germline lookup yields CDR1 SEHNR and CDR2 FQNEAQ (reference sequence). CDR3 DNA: TGTGCCAGCAGCTTAGGGGGACGACACCAAGAGACCCAGTACTTC. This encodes CASSLGGRHQETQYF.

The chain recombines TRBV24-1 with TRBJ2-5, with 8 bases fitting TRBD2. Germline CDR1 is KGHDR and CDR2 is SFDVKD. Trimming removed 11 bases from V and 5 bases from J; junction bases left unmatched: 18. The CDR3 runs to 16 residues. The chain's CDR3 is CAILEPGLGQSETQYF. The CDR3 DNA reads TGTGCCATCTTGGAGCCGGGACTAGGACAGTCCGAGACCCAGTACTTC.

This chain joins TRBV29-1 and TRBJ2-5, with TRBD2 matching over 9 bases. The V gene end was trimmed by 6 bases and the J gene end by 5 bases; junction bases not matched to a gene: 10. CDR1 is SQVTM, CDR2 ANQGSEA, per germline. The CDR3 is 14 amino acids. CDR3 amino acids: CSVENAGGPETQYF. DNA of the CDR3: TGCAGCGTCGAAAACGCGGGGGGGCCGGAGACCCAGTACTTC.

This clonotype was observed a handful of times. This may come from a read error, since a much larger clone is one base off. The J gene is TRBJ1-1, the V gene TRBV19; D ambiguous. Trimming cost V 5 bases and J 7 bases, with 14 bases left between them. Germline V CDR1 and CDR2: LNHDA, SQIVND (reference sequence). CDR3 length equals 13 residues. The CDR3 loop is CASSPRAGFEAFF. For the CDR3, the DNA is TGTGCCAGTAGTCCGCGGGCGGGCTTTGAAGCTTTCTTT.

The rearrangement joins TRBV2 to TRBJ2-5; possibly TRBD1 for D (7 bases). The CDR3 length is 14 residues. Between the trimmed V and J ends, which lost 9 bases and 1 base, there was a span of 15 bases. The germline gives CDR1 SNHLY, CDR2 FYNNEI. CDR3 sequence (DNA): TGTGCCAGTGAGGAGGGGGCCCGCCAAGAGACCCAGTACTTC. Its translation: CASEEGARQETQYF. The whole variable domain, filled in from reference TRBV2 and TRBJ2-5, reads EPEVTQTPSHQVTQMGQEVILRCVPISNHLYFYWYRQILGQKVEFLVSFYNNEISEKSEIFDDQFSVERPDGSNFTLKIRSTKLEDSAMYFCASEEGARQETQYFGPGTRLLVL.

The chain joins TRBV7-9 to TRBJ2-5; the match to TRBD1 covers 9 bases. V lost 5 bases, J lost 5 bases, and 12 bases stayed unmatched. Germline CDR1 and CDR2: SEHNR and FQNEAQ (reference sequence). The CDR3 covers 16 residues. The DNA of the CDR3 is TGTGCCAGCAGCCTTACGGGACAGGGATATATGGAGACCCAGTACTTC. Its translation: CASSLTGQGYMETQYF.

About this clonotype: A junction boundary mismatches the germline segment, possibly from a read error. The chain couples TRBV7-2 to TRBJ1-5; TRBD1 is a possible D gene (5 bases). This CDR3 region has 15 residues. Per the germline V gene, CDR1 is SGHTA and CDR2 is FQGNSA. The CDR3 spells CASSAPGLIGRPQHF. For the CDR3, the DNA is TGTGCCAGCAGCGCACCAGGGTTGATAGGTCGGCCCCAGCATTTC.

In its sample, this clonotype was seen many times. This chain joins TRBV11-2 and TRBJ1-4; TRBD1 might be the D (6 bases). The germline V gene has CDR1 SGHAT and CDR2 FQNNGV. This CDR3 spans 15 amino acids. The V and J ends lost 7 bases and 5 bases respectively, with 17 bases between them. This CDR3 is CASTDVGRGNEKLFF. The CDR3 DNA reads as TGTGCCAGCACCGACGTGGGCAGGGGCAATGAAAAACTGTTTTTT.